This entry lists 20 T cell receptor beta chains sequenced from one sample in a study of blood T cell repertoires in COVID-19. TCRdb's copy holds only in-frame clones and misses some; the assay was immunoSEQ multiplex PCR. The sample has approximately 400,000 clones; around 90% are singletons. Sequenced: PBMCs or T cells enriched from blood (not recorded which). The receptor source for this set is a woman aged 18-30 years who had recovered from COVID-19.

CDR3 DNA: TGTGCCAGCAACCTAAGACAGGGAAGGGGGTCCACTGAAGCTTTCTTT. Its translation: CASNLRQGRGSTEAFF. This sequence joins TRBV21-1 and TRBJ1-1; TRBD1, the D gene given by the table, was not confirmed from the DNA. TRBV21-1 is recorded as a pseudogene. The CDR3 runs to 16 residues.

This chain uses TRBV7-9 with TRBJ1-1; 7 bases are shared with TRBD1. The CDR3 sequence is 16 residues long. V gave up 1 base and J gave up 1 base; unmatched junction bases: 6. Looked up from germline, CDR1 is SEHNR and CDR2 is FQNEAQ (reference sequence). The CDR3 sequence: CASSLGDTGANTEAFF. CDR3 in DNA: TGTGCCAGCAGCTTAGGTGACACAGGGGCGAACACTGAAGCTTTCTTT.

This rearrangement joins TRBV19 to TRBJ1-3; D gene ambiguous. The V end lost 3 bases, the J end lost 6 bases, and 15 bases lay between the germline ends. The CDR3 spans 15 residues. Germline assignment: CDR1 LNHDA and CDR2 SQIVND (reference sequence). The CDR3 sequence is CASSIGQLGLNTIYF. DNA of the CDR3: TGTGCCAGTAGTATCGGGCAGCTCGGACTAAACACCATATATTTT. The whole variable domain, remainder taken from reference TRBV19 and TRBJ1-3, is DGGITQSPKYLFRKEGQNVTLSCEQNLNHDAMYWYRQDPGQGLRLIYYSQIVNDFQKGDIAEGYSVSREKKESFPLTVTSAQKNPTAFYLCASSIGQLGLNTIYFGEGSWLTVV.

V is TRBV25-1 and J is TRBJ1-1; no clear D gene. The CDR3 is made up of 13 amino acids. V lost 7 bases and J 11 bases, leaving 20 bases between the germline ends. Germline V gene sequence: CDR1 MGHDK, CDR2 SYGVNS. The CDR3 loop reads CASTKPGGEYAFF. In DNA, the CDR3 is TGTGCCAGCACCAAACCGGGTGGGGAGTATGCTTTCTTT.

A remark on this clone: The sample has other DNA sequences that encode this CDR3 too. The rearrangement uses TRBV5-1 and TRBJ1-4; D is unclear. Germline V gene lookup returns CDR1 SGHRS and CDR2 YFSETQ. CDR3 size: 12 residues. The V gene lost 5 bases and the J gene lost 3 bases, with 5 bases spanning the gap. The CDR3: CASRDSNEKLFF. The CDR3 nucleotides read TGCGCCAGCAGGGACTCTAATGAAAAACTGTTTTTT.

V and J are TRBV28 and TRBJ1-4, with 7 bases lining up with TRBD1. Trimming took 6 bases from V and 1 from J; bases not matched to a gene: 2. The CDR3 is 14 amino acids. The germline V gene encodes CDR1 MDHEN and CDR2 SYDVKM. CDR3 bases: TGTGCCAGCAGCCAGGGGGGAACTAATGAAAAACTGTTTTTT. It codes for CASSQGGTNEKLFF.

J is TRBJ1-3 and V is TRBV28; D is perhaps TRBD1 (5 bases). Looked up from germline, CDR1 is MDHEN and CDR2 is SYDVKM. The CDR3 is made up of 16 amino acids. The ends were cut back, 7 bases at V and 7 bases at J, with 23 bases in the middle. CDR3 in amino acids: CASNSAGLVSTNTIYF. CDR3 in DNA: TGTGCCAGCAATTCGGCAGGGTTGGTTTCCACGAACACCATATATTTT.

The genes are TRBV4-3 and TRBJ2-7; 7 bases map to TRBD1. Germline loops: CDR1 LGHNA, CDR2 YSLEER. Trimming at V came to 0 bases and at J to 2 bases, leaving 7 bases not matched to a gene. The CDR3 sequence is 16 residues long. The CDR3 loop reads CASSQDRQGAPYEQYF. In DNA, the CDR3 is TGCGCCAGCAGCCAAGATCGACAGGGCGCTCCCTACGAGCAGTACTTC.

This chain links TRBV29-1 with TRBJ1-1; 8 bases match TRBD1. This CDR3 contains 13 residues. Trimming took 4 bases from V and 11 from J; bases not matched to a gene: 12. In germline, CDR1 is SQVTM, CDR2 ANQGSEA. The CDR3 sequence is CSVAGRQGIGAFF. Here the CDR3 DNA reads TGCAGCGTTGCAGGCCGACAGGGGATTGGGGCTTTCTTT.

The chain links TRBV29-1 to TRBJ2-3, with D tentatively TRBD1 (7 bases). The V and J ends lost 4 bases and 2 bases respectively, with 16 bases between them. CDR3 length: 15 residues. From germline, CDR1 is SQVTM and CDR2 ANQGSEA. CDR3 protein: CSVGGAGQLTDTQYF. CDR3 DNA: TGCAGCGTTGGGGGGGCGGGACAGCTCACAGATACGCAGTATTTT.

This clone showed up just once. This sequence joins TRBV9 and TRBJ2-2; the match to TRBD1 covers 9 bases. Trimming took 3 bases from V and 5 from J; bases not matched to a gene: 14. Germline-derived CDR1 and CDR2 are SGDLS and YYNGEE. This CDR3 spans 18 amino acids. The CDR3 region has the DNA TGTGCCAGCAGCGCAAATTTGGACCAGGGGACAGGGACCGGGGAGCTGTTTTTT. It codes for CASSANLDQGTGTGELFF.

This clone has at least ten counts. The chain combines TRBV7-2 with TRBJ2-7; a possible D gene is TRBD1 (6 bases). Germline V gives CDR1 SGHTA, CDR2 FQGNSA. The V end lost 3 bases, the J end lost 7 bases, and 16 bases lay between the germline ends. The CDR3 length is 14 residues. The chain's CDR3 is CASSFTWQGREQYF. The CDR3, as DNA: TGTGCCAGCAGCTTTACCTGGCAGGGGCGGGAGCAGTACTTC.

The chain couples TRBV4-1 to TRBJ2-1, with 7 positions matching TRBD1. This CDR3 is 16 amino acids long. Germline assignment: CDR1 MGHRA and CDR2 YSYEKL. V shed 0 bases and J 9 bases; nucleotides not matched to a gene: 11. The CDR3 DNA is TGCGCCAGCAGCCAAGATCCGGACAGGTCATTCGGTGAGCAGTTCTTC. This translates into CASSQDPDRSFGEQFF.

The rearrangement joins TRBV20-1 to TRBJ2-2; D remains ambiguous. This CDR3 has 11 residues. Germline CDR1 DFQATT, CDR2 SNEGSKA (reference sequence). CDR3 region: CSGGGTGELFF. The CDR3 DNA sequence: TGCAGCGGTGGTGGCACCGGGGAGCTGTTTTTT.

This rearrangement joins TRBV15 to TRBJ2-5; 7 positions match TRBD1. Looked up from germline, CDR1 is LNHNV and CDR2 is YYDKDF (reference sequence). This CDR3 contains 14 residues. V gave up 3 bases and J gave up 5 bases; unmatched junction bases: 6. CDR3 loop: CATSRTGSSETQYF. The CDR3 region has the DNA TGTGCCACCAGCAGGACAGGGTCTTCGGAGACCCAGTACTTC.

The genes are TRBV4-3 and TRBJ1-1, with 9 bases lining up with TRBD1. This CDR3 is built from 14 residues. Germline lookup yields CDR1 LGHNA and CDR2 YSLEER. The V segment lost 4 bases and the J segment 5 bases; nucleotides outside the gene matches: 5. CDR3: CASSLTGGQTEAFF. The CDR3 bases are TGCGCCAGCAGCCTAACAGGGGGCCAGACTGAAGCTTTCTTT.

This sequence joins TRBV4-1 and TRBJ1-2; D is uncertain. V was cut by 0 bases and J by 3 bases, with 2 bases left in between. The CDR3 spans 12 residues. In germline, CDR1 is MGHRA, CDR2 YSYEKL. Here the CDR3 reads CASSQDDYGYTF. DNA for the CDR3: TGCGCCAGCAGCCAAGACGACTATGGCTACACCTTC.

This clone appeared a few times. The chain carries TRBV5-1 and TRBJ1-1; 7 bases align to TRBD1. CDR1 SGHRS and CDR2 YFSETQ come from the germline V gene. This CDR3 has 14 residues. V shed 4 bases, J shed 4 bases, and the junction held 7 bases outside the gene matches. The CDR3, as DNA: TGCGCCAGCAGCGGGTCAGGGGGTAGCACTGAAGCTTTCTTT. It encodes CASSGSGGSTEAFF.

V gene TRBV5-1 combines with J gene TRBJ1-1; D gene uncertain. From germline, CDR1 is SGHRS and CDR2 YFSETQ. This CDR3 comprises 14 residues. The V and J ends lost 1 base and 1 base respectively, with 8 bases between them. The CDR3 DNA is TGCGCCAGCAGCTTGTTGTCAGAGAACACTGAAGCTTTCTTT. The encoded protein is CASSLLSENTEAFF. Looking up the rest from reference TRBV5-1 and TRBJ1-1 gives the full variable domain: KAGVTQTPRYLIKTRGQQVTLSCSPISGHRSVSWYQQTPGQGLQFLFEYFSETQRNKGNFPGRFSGRQFSNSRSEMNVSTLELGDSALYLCASSLLSENTEAFFGQGTRLTVV.

This clone has more than one count but fewer than ten. The chain couples TRBV14 to TRBJ1-3; TRBD1 is a possible D gene (5 bases). This CDR3 contains 17 residues. Germline CDR1 is SGHDN and CDR2 is FVKESK. With 0 bases removed from V and 4 bases from J, the gap between germline ends came to 16 bases. CDR3 amino acids: CASSQDSVRTPGNTIYF. The CDR3, as DNA: TGTGCCAGCAGCCAAGATAGTGTCAGGACACCCGGAAACACCATATATTTT.